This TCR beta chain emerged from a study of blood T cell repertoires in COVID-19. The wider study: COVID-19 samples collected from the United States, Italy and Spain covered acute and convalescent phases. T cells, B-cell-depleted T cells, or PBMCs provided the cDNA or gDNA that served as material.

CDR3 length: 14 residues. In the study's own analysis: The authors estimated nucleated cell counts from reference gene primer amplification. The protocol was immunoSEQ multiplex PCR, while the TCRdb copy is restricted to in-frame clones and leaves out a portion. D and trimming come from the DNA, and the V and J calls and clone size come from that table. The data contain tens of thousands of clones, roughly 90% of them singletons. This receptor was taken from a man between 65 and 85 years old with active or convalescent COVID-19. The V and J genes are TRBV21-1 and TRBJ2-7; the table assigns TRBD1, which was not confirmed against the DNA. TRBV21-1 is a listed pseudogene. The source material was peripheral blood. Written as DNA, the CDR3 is TGTGCCAGCTTTCCTGGGCCCCCGGCAGGGGAGCAGTACTTC. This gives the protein CASFPGPPAGEQYF.